This TCR beta chain came from a study of cytomegalovirus exposure and HLA in healthy donors. PCR was performed using 60 Vbeta and 13 Jbeta primers. This table comes from immunoSEQ multiplex PCR, and its TCRdb copy is limited to in-frame clones, with some not included. Among fewer than 130,000 clones listed, around 76% were seen once. Findings of the study overall: By a later analysis, the bulk of CMV-associated TCR beta chains appeared HLA-restricted.

Remarks on this clone: The target antigen is unknown.

This CDR3 is built from 10 residues. V was cut by 11 bases and J by 7 bases, with 9 bases left in between. CDR1 MNHEY and CDR2 SMNVEV come from the germline V gene (reference sequence). Input material: PBMCs. This sequence originates from a man aged 25 to 45 in good health and CMV-seropositive. The rearrangement links TRBV27 to TRBJ2-1; D remains unclear. CDR3 DNA: TGTGCCCTTTTCGGGAATGAGCAGTTCTTC. Translation: CALFGNEQFF.